Following are 11 T cell receptor beta chains from one sample sequenced in a study of tumor-infiltrating lymphocytes in primary liver carcinoma. cDNA specific to TCR beta was made from 500 ng of total RNA, with a constant-region primer employed for priming. Generation of the TCR beta libraries relied on three nested multiplex PCR rounds using slightly modified ARM-PCR. Both of the initial two PCR rounds ran for around 9 cycles and employed TRBV1-TRBV30 forward primers alongside a C-beta reverse primer. TCRdb ran MiXCR on the multiplex PCR reads and lists one entry per CDR3 protein. This table has about 210,000 distinct CDR3 sequences, roughly 80% appearing once. The tissue used was unsorted bulk material of about 19-33 mg. RNA and DNA were co-extracted from it with the AllPrep DNA/RNA mini kit. Sequenced input: tumor tissue from primary liver carcinoma. These receptors came from a man between 35 and 55 years old with primary liver carcinoma and hepatitis B virus infection.

For this clonotype: The junction departs from germline at one end; a sequencing error may be responsible. CDR3 in DNA: TGTGCCAGTAACAGGGGGGTTAACAATCAGCTCCAGCATTTT. Residues: CASNRGVNNQLQHF. The genes are TRBV12-3 or TRBV12-4 and TRBJ1-5, with 8 bases fitting TRBD1. This CDR3 is 14 amino acids long.

A note on this clonotype: One junction end disagrees with the germline gene, perhaps due to a read error. J is TRBJ1-2 and V is TRBV28; no clear D. This CDR3 region has 14 residues. CDR1 is MDHEN, CDR2 SYDVKM, per germline. The CDR3 sequence is CASSSNYGVYDYTF. CDR3 coding DNA: TGTGCCAGCAGTTCCAACTACGGGGTCTATGACTACACCTTC.

About this clonotype: One end of the junction varies from germline; a read error may be responsible. Here the CDR3 reads CSAPRGQGEAQYF. CDR3 coding DNA: TGCAGCGCCCCACGAGGACAGGGAGAGGCCCAATACTTC. V gene TRBV29-1 combines with J gene TRBJ2-5, with 8 bases fitting TRBD1. This CDR3 contains 13 residues. The germline V gene has CDR1 SQVTM and CDR2 ANQGSEA.

This clonotype was detected a few times. V gene TRBV4-3 combines with J gene TRBJ2-7, with unresolved D. Trimming stripped 8 bases from V and 3 bases from J, with 20 bases between. This CDR3 is built from 15 residues. The germline V gene encodes CDR1 LGHNA and CDR2 YSLEER. The CDR3 sequence: CASCPREEFFYEQYF. DNA of the CDR3: TGCGCCAGCTGCCCCCGAGAGGAATTCTTCTACGAGCAGTACTTC.

Note on this clonotype: One end of the junction varies from germline; a read error may be responsible. The V gene is TRBV29-1, the J gene TRBJ2-2; possibly TRBD2 for D (6 bases). The CDR3 has 13 residues. CDR1 and CDR2 (germline): SQVTM, ANQGSEA. CDR3 region: CSVACSGTGGLFF. The CDR3 DNA is TGCAGCGTTGCCTGTTCGGGCACCGGGGGGCTGTTTTTT.

This clonotype was picked up many times. V gene TRBV4-1 combines with J gene TRBJ1-3; D is unresolved. CDR3 size: 17 residues. Looked up from germline, CDR1 is MGHRA and CDR2 is YSYEKL. The ends were cut back, 0 bases at V and 0 bases at J, with 12 bases in the middle. DNA for the CDR3: TGCGCCAGCAGCCAAGATTCCCCTACTCACTCTGGAAACACCATATATTTT. This sequence encodes CASSQDSPTHSGNTIYF.

V gene TRBV5-1 combines with J gene TRBJ2-1, with 7 bases fitting TRBD1. The CDR3 sequence is 14 residues long. CDR1 is SGHRS and CDR2 is YFSETQ in the germline V gene. After removal of 5 bases from V and 7 bases from J, the junction contained 9 bases not matched to a gene. CDR3 sequence (DNA): TGCGCCAGCAGTGTCTCAGGGGGTTATAATGAGCAGTTCTTC. Amino acid sequence: CASSVSGGYNEQFF.

About this clonotype: This is likely a read error, given that the CDR3 carries no conserved phenylalanine or tryptophan at its end. The rearrangement links TRBV5-6 to TRBJ2-7, with D maybe TRBD2 (6 bases). This CDR3 region has 15 residues. Germline V gene data show CDR1 as SGHDT and CDR2 as YYEEEE. V was trimmed by 3 bases and J by 4 bases, leaving 17 bases between them. DNA for the CDR3: TGTGCCAGCAGCTCTAGGGGATTAGCGGAATACGAGCAGTACCTC. This translates into CASSSRGLAEYEQYL.

A note on this clonotype: One end of the junction is discordant with germline, which a read error may explain. V gene TRBV7-3 combines with J gene TRBJ2-3, with a weak D call TRBD1 (8 bases). The germline V gene encodes CDR1 SGHTA and CDR2 FQGTGA. The CDR3 spans 15 residues. CDR3 sequence: CASSLRTGRGDTQFF. The DNA for the CDR3 is TGTGCCAGCAGCTTAAGGACAGGGAGGGGAGATACGCAGTTTTTT.

Comments on this clonotype: It is likely a read error, because the conserved phenylalanine at the end of the CDR3 is missing. The chain has TRBV11-2 and TRBJ2-3; D not certain. Germline CDR1 SGHAT, CDR2 FQNNGV. This CDR3 spans 14 amino acids. CDR3 DNA: TGTGCCAGCAGCCCCCCGGACCGGGCAGATATGCAGTATCTT. Protein product: CASSPPDRADMQYL.

The table lists this clonotype with a count of one. The missing conserved phenylalanine or tryptophan at the end of this CDR3 makes a read error likely. V usage is TRBV11-1 and J usage is TRBJ2-2; 8 bases agree with TRBD2. Germline CDR1 is SGHAT and CDR2 is FQDESV (reference sequence). The J segment lost 11 bases and the V segment lost 2 bases, leaving 10 bases of the junction unmatched. CDR3 length: 15 residues. The CDR3 is CASSLSGSGTRELFV. DNA of the CDR3: TGTGCCAGCAGCTTAAGCGGGAGTGGAACCAGAGAGCTGTTTGTT.